Below, one T cell receptor (beta chain) is given with its context. This sample stems from a study of blood T cell repertoires in COVID-19. Some clones are missing from TCRdb's copy, which holds only in-frame ones; the method was immunoSEQ multiplex PCR. The sample includes tens of thousands of clones, about 89% of them seen just once. CDR3 length equals 14 residues. V lost 8 bases to trimming and J lost 4 bases, with 17 bases between them. Germline V gene lookup returns CDR1 SGHDN and CDR2 FVKESK. Sequenced material: peripheral blood. The sequence was collected from a woman aged 60-70 years with active COVID-19. The chain joins TRBV14 to TRBJ1-2; D is perhaps TRBD1 (5 bases). Here the CDR3 DNA reads TGTGCCAGCCGACGCGGGACCCTCGGCTATGGCTACACCTTC. Encoded protein: CASRRGTLGYGYTF.